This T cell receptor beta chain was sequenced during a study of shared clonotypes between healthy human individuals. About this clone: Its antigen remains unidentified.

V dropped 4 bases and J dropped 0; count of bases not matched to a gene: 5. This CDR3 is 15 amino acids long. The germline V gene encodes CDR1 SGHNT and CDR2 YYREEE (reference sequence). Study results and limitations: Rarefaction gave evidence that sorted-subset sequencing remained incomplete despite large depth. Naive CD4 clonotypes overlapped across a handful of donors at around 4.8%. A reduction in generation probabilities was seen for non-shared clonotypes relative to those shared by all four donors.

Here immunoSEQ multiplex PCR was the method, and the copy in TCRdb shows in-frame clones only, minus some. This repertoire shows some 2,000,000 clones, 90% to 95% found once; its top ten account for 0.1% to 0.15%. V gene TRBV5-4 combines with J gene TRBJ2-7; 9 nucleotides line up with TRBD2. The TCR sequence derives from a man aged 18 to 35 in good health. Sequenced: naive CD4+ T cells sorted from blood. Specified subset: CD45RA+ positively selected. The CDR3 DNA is TGTGCCAGCAGCAAGCGGGGGGCTAGCTCCTACGAGCAGTACTTC. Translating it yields CASSKRGASSYEQYF.